This TCR beta chain was sequenced in a study of human T cells and chemical hapten exposure. General study findings and limits: DPC sensitization produced no change in TCRs with frequency above 1 in 1000.

This clonotype occurred many times. No antigen is known for it. Total RNA extraction was carried out from unfractionated whole blood. The CDR3 consists of 13 residues. Deletions cut 4 bases from V and 2 bases from J, with 8 bases between. TCRdb redid the calling of the 5' RACE reads with MiXCR, one entry per CDR3 protein. The repertoire has under 100,000 distinct CDR3 sequences, approximately 15% of them found once; the top ten carry approximately 6.3%. The V and J genes are TRBV12-3 or TRBV12-4 and TRBJ1-1; D may be TRBD1 (5 bases). This receptor was identified in a female donor in good health. CDR3 protein: CASSYGANTEAFF. The CDR3 DNA reads as TGTGCCAGCAGTTATGGGGCTAACACTGAAGCTTTCTTT.